This TCR beta chain appears in the sequencing data of a study of T cells in Graves' hyperthyroidism and ophthalmopathy. Study-level background: Upon initial diagnosis and before any treatment, peripheral blood was collected. Study-wide results and caveats: Most expanded thyroid clonotypes above 0.001 also appeared in blood.

Amplification of TCR beta CDR3 regions was performed using RNA transcripts as template. In the first-round RT-PCR of the TCR CDR3, the HTBI primer set was used. TCRdb re-analysed the multiplex PCR reads in MiXCR, keeping a single row per CDR3 protein. The repertoire holds fewer than 550,000 distinct CDR3 sequences, roughly a quarter seen once, with 11% in the top ten. There are many counts of this clonotype. Its specificity is unknown. V lost 4 bases, J lost 13 bases, and 13 bases lay in between. This CDR3 contains 12 residues. Germline CDR1 MNHEY, CDR2 SMNVEV (reference sequence). The chain links TRBV27 to TRBJ2-2, with D perhaps TRBD2 (6 bases). This TCR came from a young woman with Graves' ophthalmopathy. What was sequenced was blood. The chain's CDR3 is CASSSAGRVLFF. The CDR3 DNA sequence: TGTGCCAGCAGTTCCGCCGGGAGAGTGCTGTTTTTT.